These 24 T cell receptor beta chains came from one sample sequenced in a study of T-cell reconstitution after alpha-beta-depleted transplantation in children. A library of TCRbeta sequences, prepared with unique molecular identifiers, was generated. TCRdb analysed the PCR reads with MiXCR anew, one entry per CDR3 protein. Of approximately 200,000 distinct CDR3 sequences in the sample, 13% to 15% were seen once. The sample here was PBMCs from the stem cell graft donor, taken from the stem cell graft. These receptors all come from a human donor who donated a stem cell graft to a child with acute lymphoblastic leukemia.

V and J are TRBV5-1 and TRBJ2-5; 14 bases map to TRBD2. Looked up from germline, CDR1 is SGHRS and CDR2 is YFSETQ. With 8 bases clipped from V and 0 bases from J, the junction kept 9 bases outside the gene matches. There are 17 residues in the CDR3. The CDR3 DNA reads as TGCGCCAGGAGGACTAGCGGGAGGATTTCAAACCAAGAGACCCAGTACTTC. It yields the protein CARRTSGRISNQETQYF.

This clonotype was observed a few times. This sequence joins TRBV19 and TRBJ1-3; a possible D gene is TRBD1 (5 bases). CDR1 and CDR2 from the germline V gene are LNHDA and SQIVND (reference sequence). Trimming removed 7 bases at V and 2 bases at J, with 9 bases between. The CDR3 runs 13 residues. CDR3 loop: CASTGTTGNTIYF. CDR3 nucleotides: TGTGCCAGTACCGGGACCACTGGAAACACCATATATTTT.

In its sample, this clonotype was seen a few times. V is TRBV3-1 and J is TRBJ2-2; TRBD2 agrees at 7 bases. The CDR3 consists of 16 residues. The germline CDR1 and CDR2 sequences are LGHDT and YNNKEL (reference sequence). Losses at the gene ends were 3 bases for V and 2 bases for J; bases not matched to a gene: 6. The CDR3, as DNA: TGTGCCAGCAGCCAGTCGGGACTAATAAACACCGGGGAGCTGTTTTTT. Protein product: CASSQSGLINTGELFF.

This clonotype showed up many times. The rearrangement links TRBV5-1 to TRBJ2-2; the D gene could be TRBD1 or TRBD2 (5 bases each). The germline V and J ends were trimmed by 4 bases and 7 bases, with 8 bases remaining between them. CDR3 length equals 12 residues. In germline, CDR1 is SGHRS, CDR2 YFSETQ. Written as DNA, the CDR3 is TGCGCCAGCAGCGGGGGAGTCGGGGAGCTGTTTTTT. This sequence encodes CASSGGVGELFF.

This clonotype was seen repeatedly, ten times or more. This sequence joins TRBV20-1 and TRBJ2-1, with 16 bases aligning to TRBD2. CDR1 DFQATT and CDR2 SNEGSKA come from the germline V gene (reference sequence). CDR3 length equals 14 residues. The J segment lost 7 bases and the V segment lost 3 bases, leaving 0 bases of the junction unmatched. The CDR3 coding sequence is TGCAGTGCTAGGGGACTAGCGGGAGGGAATGAGCAGTTCTTC. Its protein product is CSARGLAGGNEQFF.

The sample holds many counts of this clonotype. This sequence joins TRBV5-1 and TRBJ2-1; D may be TRBD2 (6 bases). Germline lookup yields CDR1 SGHRS and CDR2 YFSETQ. V lost 1 base and J lost 4, with 21 bases in between. The CDR3 loop spans 18 amino acids. CDR3 nucleotides: TGCGCCAGCAGCTTGAATATCGGACTACTCGAAACGTACAATGAGCAGTTCTTC. Its protein is CASSLNIGLLETYNEQFF.

The table lists this clonotype with a few counts. The J gene is TRBJ1-6, the V gene TRBV7-9, with TRBD1 as a possible D gene (6 bases). CDR3 length: 14 amino acids. Looked up from germline, CDR1 is SEHNR and CDR2 is FQNEAQ (reference sequence). The ends were cut back, 3 bases at V and 10 bases at J, with 13 bases in the middle. In nucleotides, the CDR3 is TGTGCCAGCAGCTTTGACGCAGGGGTCTCACCCCTCCACTTT. Its protein product is CASSFDAGVSPLHF.

This clonotype is termed large. This chain links TRBV28 with TRBJ2-1; D perhaps matches TRBD2 (6 bases). Trimming cost V 4 bases and J 4 bases, with 17 bases left between them. Germline values: CDR1 MDHEN, CDR2 SYDVKM. This CDR3 spans 16 amino acids. The CDR3 DNA reads as TGTGCCAGCAGTTATCTTCTAGCGCCTTTATACAATGAGCAGTTCTTC. This translates into CASSYLLAPLYNEQFF.

The V gene is TRBV20-1, the J gene TRBJ1-2, with a possible D match to TRBD1 (5 bases). V was cut by 6 bases and J by 2 bases, with 16 bases left in between. The CDR3 has 14 residues. Germline V CDR1 and CDR2: DFQATT, SNEGSKA (reference sequence). DNA of the CDR3: TGCAGTGCGCCGACAGAGCCGAGGAACTATGGCTACACCTTC. It yields the protein CSAPTEPRNYGYTF.

This clonotype was detected many times. This chain joins TRBV7-8 and TRBJ1-2; 8 bases map to TRBD1. Unmatched junction bases numbered 7, after V lost 5 bases and J lost 5 bases. Germline V gene lookup returns CDR1 SGHVS and CDR2 FQNEAQ. The CDR3 totals 14 residues. CDR3 amino acids: CASSAGGAGYGYTF. The CDR3 DNA sequence: TGTGCCAGCAGCGCAGGGGGCGCAGGATATGGCTACACCTTC.

This clonotype was recorded at least ten times. This chain joins TRBV10-3 and TRBJ2-2; 13 bases map to TRBD2. V was clipped by 8 bases and J by 0 bases; unmatched bases: 6. Germline V gene data show CDR1 as ENHRY and CDR2 as SYGVKD. This CDR3 spans 17 amino acids. This CDR3 reads CAIGATSGRTNTGELFF. CDR3 in DNA: TGTGCCATCGGCGCGACTAGCGGGAGGACGAACACCGGGGAGCTGTTTTTT.

This clonotype turned up a few times. The chain recombines TRBV5-1 with TRBJ1-3, with 7 bases fitting TRBD1. CDR3 length: 15 residues. The V gene end was trimmed by 3 bases and the J gene end by 4 bases; junction bases not matched to a gene: 7. CDR1 SGHRS and CDR2 YFSETQ come from the germline V gene. The CDR3: CASSYDAGGGNTIYF. Written as DNA, the CDR3 is TGCGCCAGCAGCTACGACGCAGGGGGAGGAAACACCATATATTTT.

For this clonotype: A much larger clone lies one base from this, so it may be a read error. J is TRBJ1-3 and V is TRBV5-1; D may be TRBD1 (5 bases). Looked up from germline, CDR1 is SGHRS and CDR2 is YFSETQ. The CDR3 consists of 17 residues. CDR3 amino acids: CATSLIPQGYAGNTIYF. CDR3 sequence (DNA): TGCGCCACCAGCTTAATTCCCCAGGGATATGCTGGAAACACCATATATTTT.

This clonotype was observed many times. The CDR3 DNA is TGTGCCAGCAGTTTCCCGTGGGGGGACACAGATACGCAGTATTTT. Its protein is CASSFPWGDTDTQYF. The chain links TRBV12-3 or TRBV12-4 to TRBJ2-3; D may be TRBD2 (6 bases). This CDR3 has 15 amino acids. With 3 bases removed from V and 2 bases from J, the gap between germline ends came to 12 bases.

This clonotype was recorded at least ten times. This chain joins TRBV29-1 and TRBJ1-6; D unclear. Germline CDR1 SQVTM, CDR2 ANQGSEA. V lost 4 bases and J lost 0, with 13 bases in between. CDR3 length: 16 amino acids. The CDR3 spells CSVGKTESSYNSPLHF. As DNA, the CDR3 is TGCAGCGTTGGGAAAACAGAGAGCTCCTATAATTCACCCCTCCACTTT.

Many counts were recorded for this clonotype. This chain uses TRBV5-1 with TRBJ2-1, with D unresolved. Germline V lookup: CDR1 SGHRS, CDR2 YFSETQ. V was pared by 0 bases and J by 6 bases, with 13 bases between. The CDR3 sequence is 15 residues long. DNA for the CDR3: TGCGCCAGCAGCTTGGCCACAGCTCTCACCAATGAGCAGTTCTTC. Translated: CASSLATALTNEQFF.

Only a few counts were recorded for this clonotype. This sequence joins TRBV12-3 or TRBV12-4 and TRBJ2-7, with 9 bases matching TRBD1. Trimming at V came to 4 bases and at J to 6 bases, leaving 7 bases not matched to a gene. The CDR3 contains 14 residues. This chain's CDR3 is CASSSPGQGSEQYF. In DNA form, the CDR3 reads TGTGCCAGCAGTTCCCCGGGACAGGGCAGCGAGCAGTACTTC.

The chain couples TRBV28 to TRBJ1-5, with D tentatively TRBD1 (6 bases). The germline V gene encodes CDR1 MDHEN and CDR2 SYDVKM. The CDR3 covers 15 residues. The germline V and J ends were trimmed by 8 bases and 3 bases, with 17 bases remaining between them. The CDR3 bases are TGTGCCAGCGGCGCCTGGGGGGGCGTCAATCAGCCCCAGCATTTT. Its translation is CASGAWGGVNQPQHF.

The sample holds many counts of this clonotype. J is TRBJ2-1 and V is TRBV12-3 or TRBV12-4; D not certain. The CDR3 length is 10 residues. Trimming removed 8 bases from V and 10 bases from J, with 9 bases in between. The CDR3 loop reads CASGIREQFF. The CDR3 DNA reads as TGTGCCAGCGGAATACGCGAGCAGTTCTTC.

In its sample, this clonotype was seen many times. DNA for the CDR3: TGTGCCAGCAGCAGGGTGAGCAATCAGCCCCAGCATTTT. Translated: CASSRVSNQPQHF. The rearrangement links TRBV12-3 or TRBV12-4 to TRBJ1-5; the D gene is possibly TRBD1 (5 bases). With 6 bases removed from V and 1 base from J, the gap between germline ends came to 7 bases. This CDR3 has 13 residues.

V usage is TRBV5-5 and J usage is TRBJ2-3, with D unclear. This CDR3 comprises 13 residues. Trimming removed 4 bases from V and 11 bases from J, with 17 bases in between. CDR1 SGHKS and CDR2 YYEKEE come from the germline V gene (reference sequence). The CDR3 nucleotides read TGTGCCAGCAGCCTCGACGGTTTCAGCATGCAGTATTTT. It is translated as CASSLDGFSMQYF.

This clonotype was recorded many times. The chain carries TRBV5-1 and TRBJ2-1; 8 nucleotides match TRBD1. This CDR3 region has 12 residues. The V segment lost 5 bases and the J segment 10 bases; nucleotides outside the gene matches: 5. Germline values: CDR1 SGHRS, CDR2 YFSETQ. The CDR3 spells CASRQGVGEQFF. The CDR3 DNA follows: TGCGCCAGCAGACAGGGGGTCGGGGAGCAGTTCTTC.

In its sample, this clonotype was seen many times. J is TRBJ2-7 and V is TRBV18; 7 positions match TRBD1. Germline-derived CDR1 and CDR2 are KGHSH and LQKENI. Losses at the gene ends were 4 bases for V and 4 bases for J; bases not matched to a gene: 4. The CDR3 spans 13 residues. This CDR3 is CASSQGTAYEQYF. CDR3 in DNA: TGTGCCAGCTCACAGGGGACAGCTTACGAGCAGTACTTC.

At least ten counts were recorded for this clonotype. The chain joins TRBV5-1 to TRBJ2-2; D unclear. The germline V gene encodes CDR1 SGHRS and CDR2 YFSETQ. Trimming removed 6 bases at V and 6 bases at J, with 12 bases between. The CDR3 is 13 amino acids. The CDR3 sequence: CASMQSRPGELFF. CDR3 nucleotide sequence: TGCGCCAGCATGCAATCCCGACCCGGGGAGCTGTTTTTT.